This is a list of T cell receptor beta chains from one sample in a study of pediatric ulcerative colitis. Sequencing was performed with immunoSEQ multiplex PCR; in TCRdb, only in-frame clones are kept and a portion is missing. The profile covers 55,000 to 70,000 clones, with around 87% appearing a single time and about 1.5% taken by the ten largest. The specimen sequenced was blood. The receptors stem from a boy aged 5-17 years who was a control in a study of pediatric ulcerative colitis. CDR3s include the opening cysteine and the closing phenylalanine or tryptophan. D genes are given only for firm matches. Clone size, where shown, is once, few, many, or a class for clones that have expanded.

clone_size d_call j_call v_call cdr3_aa cdr3_nt
- - TRBJ1-2 TRBV18 CASSLPNYGYTF TGTGCCAGCTCTTTACCAAACTATGGCTACACCTTC
- - TRBJ2-7 TRBV19 CASSIEHISYEQYF TGTGCCAGTAGTATAGAACACATTTCCTACGAGCAGTACTTC
- TRBD2 TRBJ2-5 TRBV27 CASSSTSGSGETQYF TGTGCCAGCAGTTCGACTAGCGGGAGTGGAGAGACCCAGTACTTC
- - TRBJ1-4 TRBV2 CASRGIGLNEKLFF TGTGCCAGCAGGGGAATCGGACTTAATGAAAAACTGTTTTTT
- - TRBJ2-5 TRBV5-1 CASSLTGPEQETQYF TGCGCCAGCAGCTTGACGGGACCGGAGCAAGAGACCCAGTACTTC
- TRBD1 TRBJ2-1 TRBV9 CASSANPRGRLGEQFF TGTGCCAGCAGCGCAAATCCCAGGGGGCGTTTGGGTGAGCAGTTCTTC
- - TRBJ2-7 TRBV30 CAWSWGGSYEQYF TGTGCCTGGAGTTGGGGCGGCTCCTACGAGCAGTACTTC
- TRBD1 TRBJ1-1 TRBV5-1 CASSLAGQGALGAEAFF TGCGCCAGCAGCTTGGCCGGACAGGGGGCGTTGGGTGCTGAAGCTTTCTTT
- TRBD2 TRBJ2-1 TRBV15 CATSGPAGGRAYNEQFF TGTGCCACCAGCGGCCCAGCGGGCGGGAGGGCCTACAATGAGCAGTTCTTC
few TRBD1 TRBJ1-2 TRBV7-2 CASSFEDRPYTF TGTGCCAGCAGCTTCGAGGACAGGCCCTACACCTTC
- TRBD2 TRBJ2-3 TRBV7-9 CASSSEAGRPPDTQYF TGTGCCAGCAGCTCGGAAGCGGGGAGGCCCCCAGATACGCAGTATTTT
- - TRBJ1-6 TRBV23-1 CASSHVGGCPNSPLHF TGCGCCAGCAGTCATGTCGGGGGTTGCCCGAATTCACCCCTCCACTTT
- - TRBJ2-7 TRBV18 CASSPLEGVPYEQYF TGTGCCAGCTCACCACTAGAGGGGGTTCCTTACGAGCAGTACTTC
- - TRBJ1-1 TRBV7-2 CASSLAVALNTEAFF TGTGCCAGCAGCTTAGCGGTGGCCCTGAACACTGAAGCTTTCTTT
few TRBD2 TRBJ2-7 TRBV28 CASSPLKAGDSYEQYF TGTGCCAGCAGTCCGCTCAAGGCGGGAGATTCGTACGAGCAGTACTTC
- - TRBJ2-1 TRBV29-1 CSVEGRGLYNEQFF TGCAGCGTTGAAGGGAGGGGGCTCTACAATGAGCAGTTCTTC
- TRBD1 TRBJ1-2 TRBV9 CASSVVGTDYGYTF TGTGCCAGCAGCGTAGTCGGGACAGACTATGGCTACACCTTC
- TRBD1 TRBJ2-2 TRBV29-1 CSAGKGAYTGELFF TGCAGCGCCGGAAAGGGGGCCTACACCGGGGAGCTGTTTTTT
- - TRBJ1-5 TRBV7-3 CASSFLGNQPQHF TGTGCCAGCAGCTTCCTGGGGAATCAGCCCCAGCATTTT
- - TRBJ1-1 TRBV6-1 CASSAQTIRGTEAFF TGTGCCAGCAGTGCCCAGACGATCCGGGGCACTGAAGCTTTCTTT
- TRBD1 TRBJ1-1 TRBV5-1 CASRGDRGNTEAFF TGCGCCAGCAGGGGGGACAGAGGAAACACTGAAGCTTTCTTT
few - TRBJ1-1 TRBV19 CASSWVFMNTEAFF TGTGCCAGTAGTTGGGTGTTCATGAACACTGAAGCTTTCTTT
- TRBD2 TRBJ2-1 TRBV11-2 CASSSRTSGEDNEQFF TGTGCCAGCAGCTCGAGGACTAGCGGGGAAGACAATGAGCAGTTCTTC
once - TRBJ2-7 TRBV6-1 CASSARQVTTYEQYF TGTGCCAGCAGTGCCCGACAGGTGACGACCTACGAGCAGTACTTC
- - TRBJ2-1 TRBV27 CASSLTGHNAQFF TGTGCCAGCAGTTTAACAGGGCACAATGCGCAGTTCTTC
- TRBD2 TRBJ2-2 TRBV28 CASSLAPAGTNTGELFF TGTGCCAGCAGTTTAGCCCCAGCGGGGACGAACACCGGGGAGCTGTTTTTT
- - TRBJ2-1 TRBV28 CASQRSGRNEQFF TGTGCCAGCCAACGTAGCGGAAGGAATGAGCAGTTCTTC
few - TRBJ2-1 TRBV6-4 CASSETDYNEQFF TGTGCCAGCAGTGAAACAGACTACAATGAGCAGTTCTTC
- - TRBJ1-3 TRBV9 CASSVSEGEDLHTIYF TGTGCCAGCAGCGTGTCGGAGGGCGAGGATTTACACACCATATATTTT
- - TRBJ2-1 TRBV10-3 CAINKALGENNEQFF TGTGCCATCAATAAAGCTTTGGGGGAAAACAATGAGCAGTTCTTC
- - TRBJ2-7 TRBV7-3 CASSLLADSYEQYF TGTGCCAGCAGCTTACTAGCAGACTCCTACGAGCAGTACTTC
- TRBD1 TRBJ1-1 TRBV4-3 CASSQGTAEAFF TGCGCCAGCAGCCAGGGGACAGCTGAAGCTTTCTTT
- - TRBJ2-7 TRBV9 CASSVLNGEQYF TGTGCCAGCAGCGTACTCAATGGGGAGCAGTACTTC
once - TRBJ2-7 TRBV15 CATSRDLWGTPDPYEQYF TGTGCCACCAGCAGAGATTTATGGGGAACACCAGATCCCTACGAGCAGTACTTC
- TRBD1 TRBJ2-3 TRBV6-1 CASSDGTGETDTQYF TGTGCCAGCAGTGATGGGACAGGGGAGACAGATACGCAGTATTTT
- TRBD2 TRBJ2-7 TRBV19 CASSIKTSGTYEQYF TGTGCCAGTAGTATAAAGACTAGCGGGACTTACGAGCAGTACTTC
few - TRBJ2-7 TRBV27 CASFAERQYF TGTGCCAGCTTTGCCGAGAGGCAGTACTTC
- - TRBJ1-1 TRBV2 CASSDLLQNTEAFF TGTGCCAGCAGTGACTTGTTGCAGAACACTGAAGCTTTCTTT
- TRBD2 TRBJ2-1 TRBV9 CASSLLVETSGTYNEQFF TGTGCCAGCAGCTTATTAGTGGAGACTAGCGGGACCTACAATGAGCAGTTCTTC
- - TRBJ1-2 TRBV6-5 CASSRTRNLGGYTF TGTGCCAGCAGTCGGACTAGGAACTTAGGGGGCTACACCTTC
- - TRBJ2-1 TRBV12-5 CASATNEQFF TGTGCTAGTGCCACGAATGAGCAGTTCTTC
- - TRBJ1-1 TRBV7-2 CASSLWPRNTEAFF TGTGCCAGCAGCTTATGGCCACGGAACACTGAAGCTTTCTTT
- - TRBJ2-1 TRBV7-2 CASSLGPIEQFF TGTGCCAGCAGCTTGGGGCCCATAGAGCAGTTCTTC
- - TRBJ2-2 TRBV27 CASSSLPMGPDSNTGELFF TGTGCCAGCAGTTCGCTTCCCATGGGACCGGATTCAAACACCGGGGAGCTGTTTTTT
once TRBD2 TRBJ2-2 TRBV5-1 CASSWTRSSTGELFF TGCGCCAGCAGCTGGACTAGATCCAGTACCGGGGAGCTGTTTTTT
- TRBD1 TRBJ1-5 TRBV28 CASSFGQGAIQPQHF TGTGCCAGCAGTTTTGGGCAGGGGGCGATTCAGCCCCAGCATTTT
- - TRBJ1-5 TRBV28 CASSPRIGNQPQHF TGTGCCAGCAGTCCCCGTATTGGCAATCAGCCCCAGCATTTT
- TRBD1 TRBJ1-5 TRBV5-1 CASIIPGQGAGLRNQPQHF TGCGCCAGCATTATCCCAGGACAGGGGGCGGGTCTGCGCAATCAGCCCCAGCATTTT
- TRBD1 TRBJ1-4 TRBV30 CAWSPEGQGIKKLFF TGTGCCTGGAGTCCGGAGGGACAGGGTATTAAAAAACTGTTTTTT
- - TRBJ1-3 TRBV6-1 CASRKQGLSGNTIYF TGTGCCAGCAGAAAACAGGGCCTCTCTGGAAACACCATATATTTT
- - TRBJ1-1 TRBV15 CATSDRWNTEAFF TGTGCCACCTCGGACCGTTGGAACACTGAAGCTTTCTTT
- - TRBJ2-7 TRBV9 CASSVSAGFSYEQYF TGTGCCAGCAGCGTTTCGGCAGGGTTTTCCTACGAGCAGTACTTC
- - TRBJ1-2 TRBV27 CASSLGGAGTNYGYTF TGTGCCAGCAGTTTAGGCGGGGCTGGAACTAACTATGGCTACACCTTC
- - TRBJ2-7 TRBV29-1 CSVVGGAPNTYEQYF TGCAGCGTTGTAGGGGGGGCTCCTAATACCTACGAGCAGTACTTC
- - TRBJ1-5 TRBV5-8 CASSFLFQGSNQPQHF TGTGCCAGCAGCTTTTTATTTCAGGGGAGCAATCAGCCCCAGCATTTT